One and the same sample provided the 28 T cell receptor beta chains below, sequenced in a study of sequential checkpoint blockade in melanoma. Sequencing was performed with immunoSEQ multiplex PCR; in TCRdb, only in-frame clones are kept and a portion is missing. The repertoire holds 5,000 to 5,500 clones, with more than 75% as singletons. Treatment noted: randomized to nivolumab then ipilimumab (arm A) or the reverse (arm B). Sequenced here: CD8+ T cells sorted from blood (inferred from file names), sampled from a patient given nivolumab and ipilimumab in sequence. The receptors come from a human donor with melanoma.

The J gene is TRBJ1-2, the V gene TRBV7-9; tentatively, D is TRBD1 (6 bases). The CDR3 is 15 amino acids. Trimming cost V 3 bases and J 4 bases, with 15 bases left between them. CDR1 SEHNR and CDR2 FQNEAQ come from the germline V gene (reference sequence). The CDR3 DNA reads TGTGCCAGCAGCTTTGGACAGCATTACCCCTATGGCTACACCTTC. As protein: CASSFGQHYPYGYTF.

This clone has just a few counts. V usage is TRBV18 and J usage is TRBJ1-6; D gene uncertain. CDR1 is KGHSH and CDR2 is LQKENI in the germline V gene. This CDR3 contains 16 residues. Between the trimmed V and J ends, which lost 0 bases and 3 bases, there was a span of 9 bases. This CDR3 is CASSPPRQRYNSPLHF. The CDR3 DNA reads TGTGCCAGCTCACCACCGAGGCAGCGCTATAATTCACCCCTCCACTTT. Full variable domain (outside the CDR3, taken from reference TRBV18 and TRBJ1-6): NAGVMQNPRHLVRRRGQEARLRCSPMKGHSHVYWYRQLPEEGLKFMVYLQKENIIDESGMPKERFSAEFPKEGPSILRIQQVVRGDSAAYFCASSPPRQRYNSPLHFGNGTRLTVT.

The chain uses TRBV19 and TRBJ1-5; no firm D call. The CDR3 loop spans 15 amino acids. Per germline, CDR1 LNHDA and CDR2 SQIVND (reference sequence). V was pared by 1 base and J by 7 bases, with 14 bases between. This CDR3 is CASSIGGVWGQPQHF. The CDR3, as DNA: TGTGCCAGTAGTATAGGCGGGGTTTGGGGACAGCCCCAGCATTTT.

The V call is TRBV19, the J call TRBJ2-1; no clear D. Germline CDR1 and CDR2: LNHDA and SQIVND (reference sequence). This CDR3 has 12 amino acids. With 5 bases removed from V and 2 bases from J, the gap between germline ends came to 4 bases. The CDR3 DNA follows: TGTGCCAGTAGTCAGGCCTACAATGAGCAGTTCTTC. Translated, it gives CASSQAYNEQFF.

Only one count was recorded for this clone. The chain joins TRBV11-2 to TRBJ2-5; 7 nucleotides align to TRBD1. Germline trimming cut 2 bases from V and 3 bases from J; bases unmatched to any gene: 9. In germline, CDR1 is SGHAT, CDR2 FQNNGV. The CDR3 consists of 16 residues. The CDR3 region is CASSLSSRDREETQYF. The CDR3 region has the DNA TGTGCCAGCAGCTTAAGCTCGAGGGACAGAGAAGAGACCCAGTACTTC. Using reference TRBV11-2 and TRBJ2-5 for the parts outside the CDR3, the full variable domain is EAGVAQSPRYKIIEKRQSVAFWCNPISGHATLYWYQQILGQGPKLLIQFQNNGVVDDSQLPKDRFSAERLKGVDSTLKIQPAKLEDSAVYLCASSLSSRDREETQYFGPGTRLLVL.

V gene TRBV29-1 combines with J gene TRBJ2-7; 11 bases fit TRBD1. The trim removed 6 bases at V and 2 bases at J, leaving 6 bases unmatched. The germline CDR1 and CDR2 sequences are SQVTM and ANQGSEA. The CDR3 is 14 residues long. CDR3 DNA sequence: TGCAGCGTCGGAGGACAGGGGGCGGCCTACGAGCAGTACTTC. It codes for CSVGGQGAAYEQYF.

The chain recombines TRBV28 with TRBJ1-2; D is undetermined. Trimming took off 2 bases at V and 7 bases at J, with 11 bases between the two ends. Germline CDR1 and CDR2: MDHEN and SYDVKM. This CDR3 has 13 residues. In DNA, the CDR3 is TGTGCCAGCAGTTTAGGGCTCCTTCTTGGCTACACCTTC. Translating it yields CASSLGLLLGYTF.

The V and J genes are TRBV28 and TRBJ2-1; D might be TRBD1 (5 bases). Germline V gives CDR1 MDHEN, CDR2 SYDVKM. The ends were cut back, 8 bases at V and 1 base at J, with 15 bases in the middle. The CDR3 is 15 residues long. CDR3 DNA sequence: TGTGCCAGCGGTGGGGCCCCACTATCCTACAATGAGCAGTTCTTC. Encoded protein: CASGGAPLSYNEQFF.

CDR3 loop: CASSDSSVNEQFF. The CDR3 region has the DNA TGTGCCAGCAGTGATTCTAGCGTCAATGAGCAGTTCTTC. The rearrangement uses TRBV6-4 and TRBJ2-1; maybe TRBD2 (6 bases). Looked up from germline, CDR1 is MRHNA and CDR2 is SNTAGT. The CDR3 totals 13 residues. The V gene lost 3 bases and the J gene lost 6 bases, with 9 bases spanning the gap.

This sequence joins TRBV6-1 and TRBJ1-1, with D tentatively TRBD1 (5 bases). Trimming took 2 bases from V and 5 from J, leaving 15 bases between them. CDR1 and CDR2 (germline): MNHNS, SASEGT. The CDR3 sequence is 15 residues long. Written as DNA, the CDR3 is TGTGCCAGCAGTGAAAGAAAGGGGTCAGCAACTGAAGCTTTCTTT. Residues: CASSERKGSATEAFF.

This sequence joins TRBV4-3 and TRBJ1-4; 8 bases match TRBD1. This CDR3 spans 16 amino acids. V lost 1 base, J lost 6 bases, and 7 bases stayed unmatched. Looked up from germline, CDR1 is LGHNA and CDR2 is YSLEER. CDR3 coding DNA: TGCGCCAGCAGCCAAGTACAGGGGGGGATAGATGAAAAACTGTTTTTT. The encoded protein is CASSQVQGGIDEKLFF.

This clone was seen more than once but under ten times. The rearrangement joins TRBV7-9 to TRBJ2-7; no clear D. V was pared by 5 bases and J by 6 bases, with 17 bases between. CDR3 length equals 14 residues. CDR1 SEHNR and CDR2 FQNEAQ come from the germline V gene (reference sequence). The CDR3 loop is CASSLRRGSPEQYF. The CDR3 DNA reads as TGTGCCAGCAGCCTAAGGAGAGGCTCCCCCGAGCAGTACTTC.

In its sample, this clone was seen once. The rearrangement links TRBV4-3 to TRBJ2-7; D uncertain. Germline loops: CDR1 LGHNA, CDR2 YSLEER. V lost 3 bases and J 2 bases, leaving 8 bases between the germline ends. The CDR3 extends over 13 amino acids. This CDR3 is CASSHGETYEQYF. CDR3 in DNA: TGCGCCAGCAGCCACGGAGAGACCTACGAGCAGTACTTC.

This sequence joins TRBV4-3 and TRBJ1-2; 9 bases map to TRBD1. Germline trimming cut 0 bases from V and 5 bases from J; bases unmatched to any gene: 7. In germline, CDR1 is LGHNA, CDR2 YSLEER. This CDR3 has 16 amino acids. CDR3 sequence (DNA): TGCGCCAGCAGCCAAGATCAAGACAGGGGGATTTATGGCTACACCTTC. This encodes CASSQDQDRGIYGYTF.

This rearrangement joins TRBV6-5 to TRBJ2-7; 7 positions agree with TRBD1. The CDR3 contains 14 residues. The V segment lost 4 bases and the J segment 4 bases; nucleotides outside the gene matches: 7. Germline lookup yields CDR1 MNHEY and CDR2 SVGAGI. The CDR3 DNA is TGTGCCAGCAGTTTGAGACAGGGTGGATACGAGCAGTACTTC. Translating it yields CASSLRQGGYEQYF.

J is TRBJ2-7 and V is TRBV7-8; tentatively, D is TRBD1 (6 bases). Trimming left V 4 bases short and J 0 bases short, with 25 bases between. This CDR3 spans 19 amino acids. In germline, CDR1 is SGHVS, CDR2 FQNEAQ. This CDR3 reads CASSSAWGSTGRISYEQYF. CDR3 DNA sequence: TGTGCCAGCAGCTCAGCTTGGGGATCAACAGGGCGCATCTCCTACGAGCAGTACTTC. The whole variable domain, filled in from reference TRBV7-8 and TRBJ2-7, reads GAGVSQSPRYKVAKRGQDVALRCDPISGHVSLFWYQQALGQGPEFLTYFQNEAQLDKSGLPSDRFFAERPEGSVSTLKIQRTQQEDSAVYLCASSSAWGSTGRISYEQYFGPGTRLTVT.

The sample holds a few counts of this clone. The CDR3 sequence is CASSLFDRGLDEQYF. CDR3 DNA: TGTGCCAGCAGTTTATTTGACAGGGGTTTGGACGAGCAGTACTTC. The chain couples TRBV28 to TRBJ2-7; 8 nucleotides align to TRBD1. This CDR3 contains 15 residues. V was clipped by 1 base and J by 5 bases; unmatched bases: 7. Per the germline V gene, CDR1 is MDHEN and CDR2 is SYDVKM.

A note on this clone: The DNA is left out, because the CDR3 cannot be placed on it with certainty; the CDR3 is given as TCRdb lists it. The V and J genes are TRBV2 and TRBJ2-7; TRBD1, the table's D call, lacks a check against the DNA. Germline values: CDR1 SNHLY, CDR2 FYNNEI. The CDR3 is 13 residues long, ends included. The CDR3 sequence is CASSVGTGSQKYF.

The chain carries TRBV7-9 and TRBJ2-5; D is unclear. Deletions cut 5 bases from V and 3 bases from J, with 10 bases between. CDR1 SEHNR and CDR2 FQNEAQ come from the germline V gene (reference sequence). The CDR3 is 13 residues long. This CDR3 is CASSLLEKETQYF. DNA for the CDR3: TGTGCCAGCAGCCTCCTGGAGAAAGAGACCCAGTACTTC.

The rearrangement links TRBV10-1 to TRBJ1-1; 7 nucleotides line up with TRBD1. This CDR3 has 13 residues. Germline V CDR1 and CDR2: WNHNN, SYGVQD (reference sequence). Losses at the gene ends were 9 bases for V and 1 base for J; bases not matched to a gene: 5. CDR3 protein: CASWGQPNTEAFF. As DNA, the CDR3 is TGCGCCAGTTGGGGACAGCCGAACACTGAAGCTTTCTTT.

The chain combines TRBV27 with TRBJ1-2; 9 nucleotides line up with TRBD1. The CDR3 runs to 13 residues. Germline V gene lookup returns CDR1 MNHEY and CDR2 SMNVEV (reference sequence). V shed 3 bases and J 7 bases; nucleotides not matched to a gene: 3. CDR3 sequence: CASSLGQGFGYTF. The DNA for the CDR3 is TGTGCCAGCAGTTTGGGACAGGGATTTGGCTACACCTTC.

The chain uses TRBV19 and TRBJ2-7, with 9 nucleotides matching TRBD1. The CDR3 loop spans 16 amino acids. V shed 1 base and J 5 bases; nucleotides not matched to a gene: 9. Per the germline V gene, CDR1 is LNHDA and CDR2 is SQIVND (reference sequence). The CDR3 DNA is TGTGCCAGTAGTATAGGGTACAGGGGGCCGCGAGACGAGCAGTACTTC. This codes for CASSIGYRGPRDEQYF.

A single count supports this clone. The chain has TRBV27 and TRBJ1-2; TRBD1 might be the D (5 bases). There are 13 residues in the CDR3. CDR1 MNHEY and CDR2 SMNVEV come from the germline V gene (reference sequence). V was cut by 0 bases and J by 6 bases, with 8 bases left in between. CDR3 nucleotide sequence: TGTGCCAGCAGTTTATCCCCAGGGCATGGCTACACCTTC. This encodes CASSLSPGHGYTF.

The chain employs TRBV4-3 and TRBJ1-1, with D tentatively TRBD1 (6 bases). V was trimmed by 3 bases and J by 4 bases, leaving 15 bases between them. The CDR3 is 15 amino acids. CDR1 and CDR2 from the germline V gene are LGHNA and YSLEER. CDR3 DNA: TGCGCCAGCAGCCAGGCTACAGGGTGGGGCACTGAAGCTTTCTTT. Encoded protein: CASSQATGWGTEAFF.

This clone was observed a handful of times. The V gene is TRBV19, the J gene TRBJ2-1, with 11 bases that match TRBD2. The CDR3 length is 15 residues. The ends lost 4 bases at V and 3 bases at J; junction bases unmatched: 2. Looked up from germline, CDR1 is LNHDA and CDR2 is SQIVND (reference sequence). The CDR3 bases are TGTGCCAGTAGTAAGACTAGCGGGGACTACAATGAGCAGTTCTTC. This translates into CASSKTSGDYNEQFF.

This clone was recorded once. This sequence joins TRBV9 and TRBJ2-1; 8 nucleotides agree with TRBD1. J lost 7 bases, V lost 4 bases, and 4 bases had no gene match. The CDR3 sequence is 13 residues long. Germline lookup yields CDR1 SGDLS and CDR2 YYNGEE. The CDR3: CASSLGDRNEQFF. CDR3 DNA: TGTGCCAGCAGCCTGGGGGACAGGAATGAGCAGTTCTTC.

There are a few counts of this clone. The gene calls are TRBV18 and TRBJ1-2, with a weak D call TRBD1 (5 bases). V lost 2 bases and J lost 1, with 8 bases in between. The germline gives CDR1 KGHSH, CDR2 LQKENI. This CDR3 is 14 amino acids long. CDR3 residues: CASSPARVNYGYTF. CDR3 sequence (DNA): TGTGCCAGCTCACCAGCCAGGGTTAACTATGGCTACACCTTC.

The genes are TRBV12-5 and TRBJ1-2; 10 nucleotides agree with TRBD1. CDR3 length: 17 residues. Germline CDR1 and CDR2: LGHNT and FRNRAP. V gave up 0 bases and J gave up 5 bases; unmatched junction bases: 9. The CDR3 nucleotides read TGTGCTAGTGGTTTGGTCCTCCCGGGACAGGGGATGTATGGCTACACCTTC. This sequence encodes CASGLVLPGQGMYGYTF.